This is a list of T cell receptor beta chains from one sample in a study of identical twins. Each CDR3 protein gets one entry after TCRdb re-called the 5' RACE reads with MiXCR. The sample lists 600,000 to 800,000 distinct CDR3 sequences, 21% seen once, with about 4.5% in the top ten. The sample was also reused in another study, on T cells expressing NK-cell markers.

Sequencing was performed on PBMCs. The source is a woman aged 18 to 35 in good health. Both conserved end residues are part of each CDR3. The D gene is left open where the match is weak. Clone size is stated in some rows and not others, as once, few, many or a class when expanded.

V	J	D	length	size	CDR3	DNA
TRBV20-1	TRBJ2-1	NA	11	NA	CSASLGRGKFF	TGCAGTGCTAGTCTAGGGAGGGGGAAGTTCTTC
TRBV7-2	TRBJ2-3	NA	15	NA	CASSLGTTHTDTQYF	TGTGCCAGCAGCTTAGGTACTACCCACACAGATACGCAGTATTTT
TRBV27	TRBJ1-3	TRBD1	16	NA	CASSLSPTGAGNTIYF	TGTGCCAGCAGTTTATCCCCGACAGGGGCTGGAAACACCATATATTTT
TRBV7-9	TRBJ1-1	TRBD1	16	few	CASSDSTGGKGTEAFF	TGTGCCAGCAGCGATTCGACAGGGGGCAAGGGCACTGAAGCTTTCTTT
TRBV29-1	TRBJ1-4	NA	14	few	CSVEKQGGGEKLFF	TGCAGCGTTGAAAAACAGGGCGGAGGGGAAAAACTGTTTTTT
TRBV18	TRBJ2-3	TRBD2	17	few	CASSTGLAPSHGDTQYF	TGTGCCAGCTCAACGGGACTAGCACCTTCCCACGGTGATACGCAGTATTTT
TRBV5-4	TRBJ1-4	NA	14	many	CASSLLDGPEKLFF	TGTGCCAGCAGCCTCCTGGACGGCCCCGAAAAACTGTTTTTT
TRBV20-1	TRBJ1-5	NA	15	NA	CSAQERFYSNQPQHF	TGCAGTGCTCAAGAGCGATTCTATAGCAATCAGCCCCAGCATTTT
TRBV20-1	TRBJ2-1	TRBD2	13	NA	CSASDPSGREQFF	TGCAGTGCTAGTGATCCTAGCGGCCGTGAGCAGTTCTTC
TRBV12-3/TRBV12-4	TRBJ2-1	NA	13	many	CASSPDSRIEQFF	TGTGCCAGCAGTCCCGACTCCCGAATCGAGCAGTTCTTC
TRBV7-6	TRBJ2-2	NA	15	NA	CASSTLALNTGELFF	TGTGCCAGCAGCACCCTAGCGTTGAACACCGGGGAGCTGTTTTTT
TRBV3-1	TRBJ2-7	TRBD2	15	NA	CASSQGTSPTYEQYF	TGTGCCAGCAGCCAAGGGACTAGCCCTACCTACGAGCAGTACTTC
TRBV20-1	TRBJ2-3	TRBD2	15	NA	CSADLAGGSTDTQYF	TGCAGTGCTGACCTAGCGGGGGGGTCCACAGATACGCAGTATTTT
TRBV5-1	TRBJ2-1	TRBD2	15	NA	CASTTSGSSYNEQFF	TGCGCCAGCACCACTAGCGGGTCCTCCTACAATGAGCAGTTCTTC
TRBV12-3/TRBV12-4	TRBJ1-6	TRBD1	16	many	CASSAIWTGYNSPLHF	TGTGCCAGCAGTGCTATATGGACAGGCTATAATTCACCCCTCCACTTT
TRBV12-3/TRBV12-4	TRBJ1-4	NA	14	many	CASSFPGKEEKLFF	TGTGCCAGCAGTTTCCCGGGTAAGGAGGAAAAACTGTTTTTT
TRBV4-3	TRBJ1-2	NA	16	NA	CAGSPQRAEGHYGYTF	TGCGCCGGCAGCCCCCAAAGGGCAGAAGGACACTATGGCTACACCTTC
TRBV10-3	TRBJ2-3	TRBD2	15	few	CAITDPGTSTDTQYF	TGTGCCATCACCGATCCCGGGACTAGTACAGATACGCAGTATTTT
TRBV7-2	TRBJ2-5	NA	13	NA	CASSGRRAETQYF	TGTGCCAGCAGCGGACGTCGTGCGGAGACCCAGTACTTC
TRBV6-5	TRBJ2-1	NA	16	few	CASSYSKGKLYNEQFF	TGTGCCAGCAGTTACTCGAAGGGAAAGCTCTACAATGAGCAGTTCTTC
TRBV4-1	TRBJ2-1	TRBD2	14	few	CASRLAGGPNEQFF	TGCGCCAGCAGACTAGCGGGAGGGCCCAATGAGCAGTTCTTC
TRBV20-1	TRBJ2-1	TRBD2	13	NA	CSKTSGTNNEQFF	TGCAGCAAGACTAGCGGAACTAACAATGAGCAGTTCTTC
TRBV20-1	TRBJ1-2	NA	15	few	CSARDHRVLRYGYTF	TGCAGTGCTAGAGATCATCGGGTTCTCCGGTATGGCTACACCTTC
TRBV5-1	TRBJ1-1	NA	16	NA	CASRNSVGGADTEAFF	TGCGCCAGCAGAAATTCTGTCGGGGGTGCGGACACTGAAGCTTTCTTT
TRBV7-6	TRBJ2-3	NA	14	NA	CASSPGAGAYTQYF	TGTGCCAGCAGCCCAGGGGCAGGGGCATATACGCAGTATTTT
TRBV12-3/TRBV12-4	TRBJ2-7	TRBD2	16	NA	CASRKGLAGSSYEQYF	TGTGCCAGCAGGAAAGGACTAGCGGGGAGCTCCTACGAGCAGTACTTC
TRBV29-1	TRBJ2-1	NA	12	many	CSVDRRGNEQFF	TGCAGCGTTGATCGCAGGGGTAATGAGCAGTTCTTC
TRBV20-1	TRBJ2-7	NA	13	few	CSAHSGISYEQYF	TGCAGTGCTCATAGCGGAATCTCCTACGAGCAGTACTTC
TRBV5-5	TRBJ1-5	NA	15	once	CASTIIPLANQPQHF	TGTGCCAGCACGATCATCCCCTTGGCAAATCAGCCCCAGCATTTT
TRBV20-1	TRBJ1-2	NA	14	few	CSASSSGPDYGYTF	TGCAGTGCTAGTTCATCCGGTCCCGACTATGGCTACACCTTC
TRBV7-9	TRBJ2-5	TRBD1	13	NA	CASSSRQGQTQYF	TGTGCCAGCAGCTCCCGACAGGGGCAGACCCAGTACTTC
TRBV6-2/TRBV6-3	TRBJ2-7	NA	15	few	CASSSSYTFSYEQYF	TGTGCCAGCAGTTCCAGCTATACCTTCTCCTACGAGCAGTACTTC
TRBV12-3/TRBV12-4	TRBJ1-4	TRBD1	14	NA	CASSPGQGDEKLFF	TGTGCCAGCAGTCCGGGACAGGGTGATGAAAAACTGTTTTTT